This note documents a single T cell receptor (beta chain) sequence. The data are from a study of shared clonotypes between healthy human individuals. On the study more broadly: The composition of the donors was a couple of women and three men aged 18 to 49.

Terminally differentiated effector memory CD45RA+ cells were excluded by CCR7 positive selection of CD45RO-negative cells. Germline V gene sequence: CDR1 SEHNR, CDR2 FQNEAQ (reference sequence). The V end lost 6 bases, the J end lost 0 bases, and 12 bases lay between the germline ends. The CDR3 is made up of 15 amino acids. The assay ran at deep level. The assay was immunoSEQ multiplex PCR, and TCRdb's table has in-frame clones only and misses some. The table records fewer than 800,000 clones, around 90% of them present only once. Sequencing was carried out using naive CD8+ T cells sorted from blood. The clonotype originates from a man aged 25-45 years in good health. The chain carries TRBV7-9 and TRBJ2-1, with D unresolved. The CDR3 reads CASSSKLSSYNEQFF. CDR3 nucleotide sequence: TGTGCCAGCAGTTCAAAGCTTAGCTCCTACAATGAGCAGTTCTTC.